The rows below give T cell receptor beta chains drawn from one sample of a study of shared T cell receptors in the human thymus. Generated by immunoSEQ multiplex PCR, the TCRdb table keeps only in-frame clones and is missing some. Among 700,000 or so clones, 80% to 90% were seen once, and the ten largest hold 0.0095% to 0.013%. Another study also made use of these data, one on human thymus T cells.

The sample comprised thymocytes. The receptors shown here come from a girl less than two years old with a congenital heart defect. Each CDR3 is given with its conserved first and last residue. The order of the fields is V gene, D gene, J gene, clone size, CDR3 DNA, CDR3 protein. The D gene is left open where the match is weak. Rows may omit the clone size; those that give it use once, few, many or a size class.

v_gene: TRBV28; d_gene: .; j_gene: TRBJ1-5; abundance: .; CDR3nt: TGTGCCAGCAGTTTATGGGGGGGGAGCAATCAGCCCCAGCATTTT; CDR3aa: CASSLWGGSNQPQHF
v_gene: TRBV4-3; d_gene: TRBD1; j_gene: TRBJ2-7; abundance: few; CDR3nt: TGCGCCAGCAGCCAAGATCGGGACAGGACCTACGAGCAGTACTTC; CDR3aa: CASSQDRDRTYEQYF
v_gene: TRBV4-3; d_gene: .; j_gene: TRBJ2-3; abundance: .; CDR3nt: TGCGCCAGCAGCCAAGAACGGGGAGTTAGCACAGATACGCAGTATTTT; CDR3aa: CASSQERGVSTDTQYF
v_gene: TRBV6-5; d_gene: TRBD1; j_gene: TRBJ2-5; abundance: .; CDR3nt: TGTGCCAGCAGAAGACAGGGGAGGTACCAAGAGACCCAGTACTTC; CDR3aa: CASRRQGRYQETQYF
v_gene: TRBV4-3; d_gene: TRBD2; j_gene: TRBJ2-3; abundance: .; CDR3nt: TGCGCCAGCAGCCAAGATAGGGCTAGCGGGGCTAGCACAGATACGCAGTATTTT; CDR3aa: CASSQDRASGASTDTQYF
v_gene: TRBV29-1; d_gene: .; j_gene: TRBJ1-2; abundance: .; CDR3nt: TGCAGCGTTGAAGACAAATCACGAGAGTTTAACTATGGCTACACCTTC; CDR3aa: CSVEDKSREFNYGYTF
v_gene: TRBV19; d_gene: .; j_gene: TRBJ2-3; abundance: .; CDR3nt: TGTGCCAGTTCAACAGGGTGGGGCACAGATACGCAGTATTTT; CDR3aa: CASSTGWGTDTQYF
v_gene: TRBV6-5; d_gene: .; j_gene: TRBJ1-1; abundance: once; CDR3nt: TGTGCCAGCAGTTTCTTGCAGGGAGAAGCTTTCTTT; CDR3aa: CASSFLQGEAFF
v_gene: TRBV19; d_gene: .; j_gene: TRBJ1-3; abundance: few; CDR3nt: TGTGCCAGTAGTATTAAGCGACCTAATCGCGGCGGAAACACCATATATTTT; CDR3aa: CASSIKRPNRGGNTIYF
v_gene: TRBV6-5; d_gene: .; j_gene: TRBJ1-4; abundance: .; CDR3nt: TGTGCCAGTCGACAGACCGCACCGAGTGAAAAACTGTTTTTT; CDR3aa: CASRQTAPSEKLFF
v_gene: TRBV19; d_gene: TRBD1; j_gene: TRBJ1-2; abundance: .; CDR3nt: TGTGCCAGTAGTATAGAAGTCCCGGGACAGTACCTTAACTATGGCTACACCTTC; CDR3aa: CASSIEVPGQYLNYGYTF
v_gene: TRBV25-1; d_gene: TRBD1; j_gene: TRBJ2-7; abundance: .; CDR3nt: TGTGCCAGCAGTGAATTAGGGACAGGGGAGACCTACGAGCAGTACTTC; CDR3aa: CASSELGTGETYEQYF
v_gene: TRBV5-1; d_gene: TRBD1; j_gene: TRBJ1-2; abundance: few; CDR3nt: TGCGCCAGCAGCTTCTCCGATCGACAGGGAAAACCCTTTGGCTACACCTTC; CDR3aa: CASSFSDRQGKPFGYTF
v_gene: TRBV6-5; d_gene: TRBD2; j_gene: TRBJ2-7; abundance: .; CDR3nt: TGTGCCAGCAGTTACGAGACTAGCGGTGGGTCCTACGAGCAGTACTTC; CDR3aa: CASSYETSGGSYEQYF
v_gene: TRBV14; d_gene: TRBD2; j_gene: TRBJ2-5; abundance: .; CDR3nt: TGTGCCAGCAGCCAAGATGGCAAGCGGGGGGTCCAAGAGACCCAGTACTTC; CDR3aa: CASSQDGKRGVQETQYF
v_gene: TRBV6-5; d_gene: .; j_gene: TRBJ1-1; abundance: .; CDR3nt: TGTGCCAGCAGACGACGACAGAACACTGAAGCTTTCTTT; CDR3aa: CASRRRQNTEAFF
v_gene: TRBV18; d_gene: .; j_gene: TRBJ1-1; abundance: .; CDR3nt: TGTGCCAGCTCACTCACAGGGATTGTAGGGACGAACACTGAAGCTTTCTTT; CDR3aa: CASSLTGIVGTNTEAFF
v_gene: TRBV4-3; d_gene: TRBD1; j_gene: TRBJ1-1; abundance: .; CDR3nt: TGCGCCAGCAGCCAAGAAGACAGGGGGAGAGCTTTCTTT; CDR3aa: CASSQEDRGRAFF
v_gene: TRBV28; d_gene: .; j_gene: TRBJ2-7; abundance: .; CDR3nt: TGTGCCAGCAGTTTGAACAGGGAAGGGAACGAGCAGTACTTC; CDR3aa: CASSLNREGNEQYF
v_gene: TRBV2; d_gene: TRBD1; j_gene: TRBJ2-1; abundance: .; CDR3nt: TGTGCCAGCAGTGAAGTGGGACAGGGGGCTTACAATGAGCAGTTCTTC; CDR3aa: CASSEVGQGAYNEQFF
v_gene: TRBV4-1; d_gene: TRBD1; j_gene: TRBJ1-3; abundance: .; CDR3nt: TGCGCCAGCAGCCAAAGACAGGGGAGCTCTGGAAACACCATATATTTT; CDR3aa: CASSQRQGSSGNTIYF
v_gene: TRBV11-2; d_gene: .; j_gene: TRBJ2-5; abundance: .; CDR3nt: TGTGCCAGCAGCTCAAGGAGGTCGGCGGGGTCTGGTGAGACCCAGTACTTC; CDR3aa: CASSSRRSAGSGETQYF
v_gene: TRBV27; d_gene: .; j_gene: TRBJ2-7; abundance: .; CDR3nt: TGTGCCAGCAGTTTAATCGGGGTTGGGGATACAGGGAATGGCTACGAGCAGTACTTC; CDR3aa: CASSLIGVGDTGNGYEQYF
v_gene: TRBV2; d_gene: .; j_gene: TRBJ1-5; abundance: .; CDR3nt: TGTGCCAGCACAAGGGACTTTTGGGGGAGCAATCAGCCCCAGCATTTT; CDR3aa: CASTRDFWGSNQPQHF
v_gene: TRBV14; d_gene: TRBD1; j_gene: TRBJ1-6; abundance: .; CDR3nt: TGTGCCAGCAGCCAAGAGGGACAGGGGGCTCGCTCACCCCTCCACTTT; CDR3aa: CASSQEGQGARSPLHF
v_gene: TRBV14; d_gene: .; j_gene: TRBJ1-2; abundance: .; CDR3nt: TGTGCCAGCAGCAGGGCTCAGGGGAGAGGCTACACCTTC; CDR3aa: CASSRAQGRGYTF
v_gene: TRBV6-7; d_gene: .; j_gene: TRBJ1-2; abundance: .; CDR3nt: TGTGCCAGCAGTTACCCCCCCGTTGGGCCCATCCCTGGCTACACCTTC; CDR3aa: CASSYPPVGPIPGYTF
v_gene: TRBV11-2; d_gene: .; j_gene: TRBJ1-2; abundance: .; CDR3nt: TGTGCCAGCAGCCTACAGGATGCCGACCACTACTATGGCTACACCTTC; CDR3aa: CASSLQDADHYYGYTF
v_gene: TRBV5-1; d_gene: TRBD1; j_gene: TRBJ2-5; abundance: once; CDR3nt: TGCGCCAGCAGCTTTCAGGGGGCGAATCGTGAGACCCAGTACTTC; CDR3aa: CASSFQGANRETQYF
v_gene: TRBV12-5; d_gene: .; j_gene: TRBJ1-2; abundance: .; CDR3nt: TGTGCTAGTGGCTATGAGGGAGGAAGGTATGGCTACACCTTC; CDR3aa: CASGYEGGRYGYTF
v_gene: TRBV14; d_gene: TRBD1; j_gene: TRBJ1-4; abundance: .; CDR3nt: TGTGCCAGCAGCCAAGACGCTCTCTTGGCTGGACAGGGGGTGCGTACTAATGAAAAACTGTTTTTT; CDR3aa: CASSQDALLAGQGVRTNEKLFF
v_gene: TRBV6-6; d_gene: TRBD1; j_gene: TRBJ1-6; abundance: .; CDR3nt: TGTGCCAGCAGCCCACCCCCTGACAGGGTCTCACCCCTCCACTTT; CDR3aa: CASSPPPDRVSPLHF
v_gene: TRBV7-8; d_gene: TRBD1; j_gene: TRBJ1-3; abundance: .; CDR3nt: TGTGCCAGCAGCTGGACAGGGAGCTCTGGAAACACCATATATTTT; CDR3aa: CASSWTGSSGNTIYF
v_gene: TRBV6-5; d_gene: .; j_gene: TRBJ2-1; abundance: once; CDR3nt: TGTGCCAGCAGTTACTTCTCGCCGAGCTCCTACAATGAGCAGTTCTTC; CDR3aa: CASSYFSPSSYNEQFF
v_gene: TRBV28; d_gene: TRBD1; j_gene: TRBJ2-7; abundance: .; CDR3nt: TGTGCCAGCAGTCCCGCCGGGACAGGGACCTACGAGCAGTACTTC; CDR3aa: CASSPAGTGTYEQYF
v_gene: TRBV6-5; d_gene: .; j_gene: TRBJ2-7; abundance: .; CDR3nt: TGTGCCAGCAGTTACTCGTCAGTTTCCTACGAGCAGTACTTC; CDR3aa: CASSYSSVSYEQYF
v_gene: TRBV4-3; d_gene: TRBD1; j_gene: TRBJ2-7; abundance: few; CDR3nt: TGCGCCAGCAGCCAGCTGCCGAGGGGACAGGTGACCTCCTACGAGCAGTACTTC; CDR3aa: CASSQLPRGQVTSYEQYF
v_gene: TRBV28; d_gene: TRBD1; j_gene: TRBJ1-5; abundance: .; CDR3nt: TGTGCCAGCAGCCCACGACAGGGCCTTAGCCCCTATAGCAATCAGCCCCAGCATTTT; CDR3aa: CASSPRQGLSPYSNQPQHF
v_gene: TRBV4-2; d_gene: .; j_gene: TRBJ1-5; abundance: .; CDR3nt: TGTGCCAGCAGCCAATCGGGGAGGGGCAGGCAGCCCCAGCATTTT; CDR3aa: CASSQSGRGRQPQHF
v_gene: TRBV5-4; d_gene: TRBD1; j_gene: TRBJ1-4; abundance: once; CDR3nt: TGTGCCAGCAGCTTAGACCGGGACAGGGATGAAAAACTGTTTTTT; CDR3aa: CASSLDRDRDEKLFF
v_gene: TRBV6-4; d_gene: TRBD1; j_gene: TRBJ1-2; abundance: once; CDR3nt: TGTGCCAGCAGCCGGGACAGGGAACACTATGGCTACACCTTC; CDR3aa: CASSRDREHYGYTF
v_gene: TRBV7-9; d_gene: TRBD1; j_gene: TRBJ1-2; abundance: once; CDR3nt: TGTGCCAGCAGCTCTCAGGGGGACTATGGCTACACCTTC; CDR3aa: CASSSQGDYGYTF
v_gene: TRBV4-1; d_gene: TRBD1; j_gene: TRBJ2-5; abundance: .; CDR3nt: TGCGCCAGCAGCCAAGATCCCCCTTACCGTCGACAGGGGGAAGAGACCCAGTACTTC; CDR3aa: CASSQDPPYRRQGEETQYF
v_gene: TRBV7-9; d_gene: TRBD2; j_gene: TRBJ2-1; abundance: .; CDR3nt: TGTGCCAGCAGCCCTTTGGGATTCGGGGGGACCTACAATGAGCAGTTCTTC; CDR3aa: CASSPLGFGGTYNEQFF
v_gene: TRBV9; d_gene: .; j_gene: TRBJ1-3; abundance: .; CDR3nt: TGTGCCAGCAGCGTAGGGGGGAGGGACACCATATATTTT; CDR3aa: CASSVGGRDTIYF
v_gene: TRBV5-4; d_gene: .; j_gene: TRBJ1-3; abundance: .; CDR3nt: TGTGCCAGCAGCTTAGGGGGAACTGGAAACACCATATATTTT; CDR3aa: CASSLGGTGNTIYF
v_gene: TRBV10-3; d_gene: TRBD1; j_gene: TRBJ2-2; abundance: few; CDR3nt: TGTGCCATCCTGCTTACTACGACGACAGGGGGTAACACCGGGGAGCTGTTTTTT; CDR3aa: CAILLTTTTGGNTGELFF
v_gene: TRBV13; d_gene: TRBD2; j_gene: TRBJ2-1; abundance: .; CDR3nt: TGTGCCAGCAGCCGCGGGGGGCCAAGAATCTACAATGAGCAGTTCTTC; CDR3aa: CASSRGGPRIYNEQFF
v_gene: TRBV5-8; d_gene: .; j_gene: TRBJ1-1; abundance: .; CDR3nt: TGTGCCAGCAGCGCAGGCCGGACAGTCAACACTGAAGCTTTCTTT; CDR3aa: CASSAGRTVNTEAFF
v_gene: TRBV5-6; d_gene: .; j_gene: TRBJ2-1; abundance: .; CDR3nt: TGTGCCAGCAGCTTACAGGCATCCTACAATGAGCAGTTCTTC; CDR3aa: CASSLQASYNEQFF
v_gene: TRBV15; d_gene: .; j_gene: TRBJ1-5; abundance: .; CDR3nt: TGTGCCACCAGCAGAGGCGGTACCGGGCAGCCCCAGCATTTT; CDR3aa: CATSRGGTGQPQHF
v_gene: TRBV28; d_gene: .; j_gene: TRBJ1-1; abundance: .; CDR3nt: TGTGCCAGCAGTTCCCGTAAAGCTTTCTTT; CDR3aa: CASSSRKAFF
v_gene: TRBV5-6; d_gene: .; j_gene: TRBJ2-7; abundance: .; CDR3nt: TGTGCCAGCAGCAGCAACTACGAGCAGTACTTC; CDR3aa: CASSSNYEQYF
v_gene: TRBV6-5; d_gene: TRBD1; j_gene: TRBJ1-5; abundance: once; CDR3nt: TGTGCCAGCAGTTACGGCTCCGGACAGGGGAATCAGCCCCAGCATTTT; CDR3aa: CASSYGSGQGNQPQHF
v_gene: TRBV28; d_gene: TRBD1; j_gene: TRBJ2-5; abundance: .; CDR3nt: TGTGCCAGCAGTTTAGTTATTCACCGGGACAGGGGTCCTACGGGGCAAGAGACCCAGTACTTC; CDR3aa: CASSLVIHRDRGPTGQETQYF
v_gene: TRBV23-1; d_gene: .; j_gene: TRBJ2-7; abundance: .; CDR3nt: TGCGCCAGCAGCCGCCGGCGCGGTCCCCGGGGGAGATCCTACGAGCAGTACTTC; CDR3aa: CASSRRRGPRGRSYEQYF
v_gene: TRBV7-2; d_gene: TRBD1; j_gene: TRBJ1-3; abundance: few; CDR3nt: TGTGCCAGCAGCACCCGGACAGGCTCTGGAAACACCATATATTTT; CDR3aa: CASSTRTGSGNTIYF
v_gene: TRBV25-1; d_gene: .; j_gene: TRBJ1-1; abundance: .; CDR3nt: TGTGCCAGCAGTGAATATGATGGCAGTAACACTGAAGCTTTCTTT; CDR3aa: CASSEYDGSNTEAFF
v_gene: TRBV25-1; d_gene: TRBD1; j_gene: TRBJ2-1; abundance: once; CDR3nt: TGTGCCAGCAGCCACGGGACAGGACTTAGCTCCTACAATGAGCAGTTCTTC; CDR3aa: CASSHGTGLSSYNEQFF
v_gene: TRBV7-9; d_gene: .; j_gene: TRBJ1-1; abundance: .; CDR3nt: TGTGCCAGCAAGCAACGGACAGATCAAGCTTTCTTT; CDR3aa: CASKQRTDQAFF